These 32 T cell receptor beta chains came from one sample sequenced in a study of graft-versus-host responses after intestinal transplantation. Produced via immunoSEQ multiplex PCR; TCRdb's table is partial and in-frame only. The sample lists around 97,000 clones, around 90% seen once, with roughly 5.6% in the top ten. No antigen is known for these receptors. Sample: unstimulated CD8+ T cells sorted from spleen or lymph node cells, taken before intestinal transplant. These TCRs come from a human donor who received an intestinal transplant.

The V and J genes are TRBV13 and TRBJ1-1, with D possibly matching TRBD1 (5 bases). The CDR3 runs 14 residues. Germline V gives CDR1 PRHDT, CDR2 FYEKMQ (reference sequence). Trimming took 2 bases from V and 2 from J, leaving 9 bases between them. The CDR3 is CASSLQGRNTEAFF. CDR3 DNA: TGTGCCAGCAGCTTACAGGGACGTAACACTGAAGCTTTCTTT.

V usage is TRBV13 and J usage is TRBJ2-5, with a weak D call TRBD2 (6 bases). This CDR3 comprises 15 residues. The germline V gene has CDR1 PRHDT and CDR2 FYEKMQ (reference sequence). The V end lost 2 bases, the J end lost 2 bases, and 12 bases lay between the germline ends. The CDR3 nucleotides read TGTGCCAGCAGCTTATATCGCGGGGATCAAGAGACCCAGTACTTC. Its protein is CASSLYRGDQETQYF. Full variable domain (remainder filled in from reference TRBV13 and TRBJ2-5): AAGVIQSPRHLIKEKRETATLKCYPIPRHDTVYWYQQGPGQDPQFLISFYEKMQSDKGSIPDRFSAQQFSDYHSELNMSSLELGDSALYFCASSLYRGDQETQYFGPGTRLLVL.

This chain joins TRBV9 and TRBJ1-1; D might be TRBD1 (5 bases). The length of the CDR3 is 16 residues. Between the trimmed V and J ends, which lost 4 bases and 1 base, there was a span of 17 bases. Per germline, CDR1 SGDLS and CDR2 YYNGEE. The CDR3 reads CASSSRGSGGNTEAFF. CDR3 sequence (DNA): TGTGCCAGCAGCTCGCGGGGGTCCGGGGGGAACACTGAAGCTTTCTTT.

This clone was recorded once. V gene TRBV28 combines with J gene TRBJ2-2, with D possibly TRBD2 on 5 matching bases. With 7 bases removed from V and 6 bases from J, the gap between germline ends came to 6 bases. The CDR3 runs 11 residues. From germline, CDR1 is MDHEN and CDR2 SYDVKM. CDR3 sequence (DNA): TGTGCCAGCATGCGGGCCGGGGAGCTGTTTTTT. It specifies CASMRAGELFF.

V is TRBV6-5 and J is TRBJ1-2, with TRBD1 matching 7 bases. Per germline, CDR1 MNHEY and CDR2 SVGAGI. V gave up 5 bases and J gave up 5 bases; unmatched junction bases: 11. The CDR3 covers 15 residues. CDR3 DNA: TGTGCCAGCAGTACACCGGGACAGCGCTCATATGGCTACACCTTC. Its protein is CASSTPGQRSYGYTF.

The V gene is TRBV27, the J gene TRBJ2-1; D is perhaps TRBD2 (5 bases). Trimming cost V 10 bases and J 6 bases, with 13 bases left between them. The CDR3 is made up of 12 amino acids. Germline-derived CDR1 and CDR2 are MNHEY and SMNVEV (reference sequence). The CDR3 DNA reads as TGTGCCACAAGACTAACCCTCAATGAGCAGTTCTTC. Translated: CATRLTLNEQFF.

This sequence joins TRBV28 and TRBJ2-7; 9 nucleotides agree with TRBD1. The CDR3 sequence is 13 residues long. CDR1 is MDHEN and CDR2 is SYDVKM in the germline V gene. After removal of 7 bases from V and 6 bases from J, the junction contained 7 bases not matched to a gene. In DNA form, the CDR3 reads TGTGCCAGCACGACCGGGACAGGGAGCGAGCAGTACTTC. Protein sequence: CASTTGTGSEQYF.

This sequence joins TRBV9 and TRBJ2-7, with no clear D. The CDR3 covers 15 residues. V was trimmed by 1 base and J by 0 bases, leaving 11 bases between them. In germline, CDR1 is SGDLS, CDR2 YYNGEE. CDR3 DNA sequence: TGTGCCAGCAGCGTACTCTCGCTTAACTCCTACGAGCAGTACTTC. Protein sequence: CASSVLSLNSYEQYF.

The table lists this clone with a count of one. At one end the junction does not follow the germline gene, possibly because of a read error. The chain carries TRBV4-2 and TRBJ2-1; tentatively, D is TRBD1 (5 bases). The germline gives CDR1 LGHNA, CDR2 YNFKEQ. The CDR3 is made up of 15 amino acids. CDR3 loop: CASGQAWGLHNEQFF. The DNA of the CDR3 is TGTGCCAGCGGCCAAGCTTGGGGCCTACACAATGAGCAGTTCTTC.

The chain has TRBV9 and TRBJ2-2; 9 bases map to TRBD2. The CDR3 loop spans 18 amino acids. Germline trimming cut 0 bases from V and 2 bases from J; bases unmatched to any gene: 8. CDR1 and CDR2 from the germline V gene are SGDLS and YYNGEE. CDR3 in DNA: TGTGCCAGCAGCGTAGCGAGTAGCGGGGGCTCCAACACCGGGGAGCTGTTTTTT. It specifies CASSVASSGGSNTGELFF.

There are a few counts of this clone. The rearrangement uses TRBV13 and TRBJ2-3, with TRBD1 as a possible D gene (5 bases). In germline, CDR1 is PRHDT, CDR2 FYEKMQ (reference sequence). This CDR3 region has 12 residues. Between the trimmed V and J ends, which lost 5 bases and 11 bases, there was a span of 14 bases. In nucleotides, the CDR3 is TGTGCCAGCAGCCCTGGGCCAGGGAAGCAGTATTTT. Its translation is CASSPGPGKQYF.

The rearrangement joins TRBV11-2 to TRBJ1-6; D is undetermined. CDR3 length: 16 residues. V was pared by 6 bases and J by 0 bases, with 12 bases between. Germline lookup yields CDR1 SGHAT and CDR2 FQNNGV. CDR3 in amino acids: CASRGSLSSYNSPLHF. CDR3 sequence (DNA): TGTGCCAGCAGAGGCAGCTTGAGCTCCTATAATTCACCCCTCCACTTT.

J is TRBJ2-2 and V is TRBV10-2; TRBD2 matches 10 bases. Germline-derived CDR1 and CDR2 are WSHSY and SAAADI. Trimming removed 10 bases from V and 5 bases from J; junction bases left unmatched: 4. This CDR3 spans 13 amino acids. The CDR3 DNA reads as TGCGCCACCTTAGCGGGGGGTACCGGGGAGCTGTTTTTT. This gives the protein CATLAGGTGELFF.

V gene TRBV30 combines with J gene TRBJ2-3; 11 positions match TRBD2. Germline CDR1 GTSNPN, CDR2 SVGIG (reference sequence). This CDR3 has 17 residues. J gave up 5 bases and V 2 bases, and 12 bases lay outside the gene matches. CDR3 protein: CAWSPLVAGGPVDTQYF. CDR3 nucleotide sequence: TGTGCCTGGAGTCCACTGGTAGCGGGAGGGCCGGTAGATACGCAGTATTTT.

This chain joins TRBV2 and TRBJ2-3; D possibly corresponds to TRBD1 (6 bases). The CDR3 totals 15 residues. Trimming took off 2 bases at V and 3 bases at J, with 12 bases between the two ends. The germline CDR1 and CDR2 sequences are SNHLY and FYNNEI. CDR3 amino acids: CASSEPHRVTDTQYF. DNA for the CDR3: TGTGCCAGCAGTGAACCGCACAGGGTGACAGATACGCAGTATTTT.

The V gene is TRBV9, the J gene TRBJ2-1; D might be TRBD2 (5 bases). V was cut by 0 bases and J by 2 bases, with 12 bases left in between. Germline lookup yields CDR1 SGDLS and CDR2 YYNGEE. The CDR3 runs 16 residues. The CDR3 DNA reads as TGTGCCAGCAGCGTAGCCCTTTCCGGGACCTACAATGAGCAGTTCTTC. The encoded protein is CASSVALSGTYNEQFF.

The V and J genes are TRBV10-3 and TRBJ2-1; D assignment may be TRBD1 or TRBD2 (6 bases each). The V end lost 6 bases, the J end lost 2 bases, and 14 bases lay between the germline ends. CDR1 and CDR2 from the germline V gene are ENHRY and SYGVKD. The CDR3 is 15 residues long. CDR3 in amino acids: CAIREAGGPYNEQFF. CDR3 coding DNA: TGTGCCATCAGGGAGGCCGGGGGCCCCTACAATGAGCAGTTCTTC.

The chain is built from TRBV18 and TRBJ1-2; D ambiguous. Trimming removed 3 bases at V and 6 bases at J, with 20 bases between. Germline V CDR1 and CDR2: KGHSH, LQKENI. This CDR3 comprises 16 residues. CDR3 loop: CASSPVGVGLKDGYTF. The CDR3 DNA reads as TGTGCCAGCTCACCCGTCGGGGTAGGATTGAAGGATGGCTACACCTTC.

The V call is TRBV7-9, the J call TRBJ2-5; TRBD2 aligns across 7 bases. Germline values: CDR1 SEHNR, CDR2 FQNEAQ (reference sequence). V trimming: 8 bases; J trimming: 10 bases; junction bases outside the gene matches: 16. The CDR3 length is 14 residues. In DNA form, the CDR3 reads TGTGCCAGCGACCCGTCGACGCGCCGGGGGGACCAGTACTTC. Amino acid sequence: CASDPSTRRGDQYF.

The chain has TRBV28 and TRBJ2-7; D may be TRBD1 (5 bases). The CDR3 covers 13 residues. The ends were cut back, 10 bases at V and 4 bases at J, with 17 bases in the middle. The germline V gene has CDR1 MDHEN and CDR2 SYDVKM. This CDR3 reads CATMGQGGYEQYF. The CDR3, as DNA: TGTGCCACCATGGGGCAGGGTGGATACGAGCAGTACTTC.

J is TRBJ2-1 and V is TRBV7-9, with D unclear. The CDR3 extends over 15 amino acids. Trimming removed 1 base from V and 0 bases from J, with 7 bases in between. Germline V lookup: CDR1 SEHNR, CDR2 FQNEAQ (reference sequence). CDR3 loop: CASSLDLSSYNEQFF. The DNA for the CDR3 is TGTGCCAGCAGCTTAGACCTTTCCTCCTACAATGAGCAGTTCTTC.

V gene TRBV27 combines with J gene TRBJ2-7, with a tentative D call TRBD1 (7 bases). Germline V gene data show CDR1 as MNHEY and CDR2 as SMNVEV (reference sequence). V was clipped by 2 bases and J by 0 bases, with 14 bases between them. The CDR3 covers 16 residues. Here the CDR3 DNA reads TGTGCCAGCAGTTTAGTGGGCGGGACAGTCTCCTACGAGCAGTACTTC. It is translated as CASSLVGGTVSYEQYF.

In its sample, this clone was seen once. The chain is built from TRBV28 and TRBJ1-5; unclear D gene. This CDR3 is 12 amino acids long. Looked up from germline, CDR1 is MDHEN and CDR2 is SYDVKM. V was pared by 3 bases and J by 9 bases, with 9 bases between. CDR3 coding DNA: TGTGCCAGCAGTTTTCCTTTGAGGCCCCAGCATTTT. It codes for CASSFPLRPQHF. Looking up the rest from reference TRBV28 and TRBJ1-5 gives the full variable domain: DVKVTQSSRYLVKRTGEKVFLECVQDMDHENMFWYRQDPGLGLRLIYFSYDVKMKEKGDIPEGYSVSREKKERFSLILESASTNQTSMYLCASSFPLRPQHFGDGTRLSIL.

Here the CDR3 reads CASGALGGLDGYTF. In DNA, the CDR3 is TGTGCCAGCGGGGCCCTTGGGGGGCTGGATGGCTACACCTTC. The chain couples TRBV27 to TRBJ1-2; D possibly corresponds to TRBD1 (6 bases). Germline V gives CDR1 MNHEY, CDR2 SMNVEV (reference sequence). Trimming pared 8 bases from V and 6 bases from J, leaving 19 bases between. The CDR3 runs to 14 residues.

The chain has TRBV27 and TRBJ2-3, with TRBD2 identical over 9 bases. Germline CDR1 MNHEY, CDR2 SMNVEV (reference sequence). V lost 0 bases, J lost 5 bases, and 9 bases stayed unmatched. This CDR3 has 17 residues. CDR3 nucleotide sequence: TGTGCCAGCAGTTTATCTAGCGGGGGTTACCGGGAAGATACGCAGTATTTT. The encoded protein is CASSLSSGGYREDTQYF.

This chain joins TRBV4-2 and TRBJ2-7; tentatively, D is TRBD2 (6 bases). The germline gives CDR1 LGHNA, CDR2 YNFKEQ. The CDR3 has 13 amino acids. Trimming removed 4 bases at V and 6 bases at J, with 13 bases between. In DNA, the CDR3 is TGTGCCAGCAGCCCTGAGACTAGTGGCGAGCAGTACTTC. Its protein product is CASSPETSGEQYF.

The table lists this clone with a few counts. The chain couples TRBV2 to TRBJ2-7; a weak D match, TRBD2 (5 bases). V was trimmed by 8 bases and J by 1 base, leaving 9 bases between them. The CDR3 spans 12 residues. Germline V lookup: CDR1 SNHLY, CDR2 FYNNEI. For the CDR3, the DNA is TGTGCCAGCGAGGGCCCTTCCTACGAGCAGTACTTC. Protein: CASEGPSYEQYF.

The chain is built from TRBV5-4 and TRBJ2-7, with 8 bases lining up with TRBD1. V was clipped by 0 bases and J by 3 bases; unmatched bases: 2. The CDR3 consists of 14 residues. The V gene's germline CDR1 is SGHNT and CDR2 YYREEE (reference sequence). The CDR3: CASSLDGQGYEQYF. The CDR3 DNA reads TGTGCCAGCAGCTTGGACGGACAGGGCTACGAGCAGTACTTC.

The chain uses TRBV25-1 and TRBJ1-1; D gene unclear. CDR1 and CDR2 from the germline V gene are MGHDK and SYGVNS. Between the trimmed V and J ends, which lost 1 base and 2 bases, there was a span of 5 bases. The CDR3 covers 13 residues. DNA for the CDR3: TGTGCCAGCAGTGAATTCGGCAACACTGAAGCTTTCTTT. Translating it yields CASSEFGNTEAFF.

V and J are TRBV15 and TRBJ1-4, with D perhaps matching TRBD1 (5 bases). The germline V gene encodes CDR1 LNHNV and CDR2 YYDKDF (reference sequence). There are 15 residues in the CDR3. V lost 1 base, J lost 8 bases, and 14 bases lay in between. The CDR3 DNA reads as TGTGCCACCAGCAGAGCTCGGGGCTCAACCGAAAAACTGTTTTTT. Protein: CATSRARGSTEKLFF.

The V and J genes are TRBV15 and TRBJ2-5; D uncertain. The CDR3 runs to 15 residues. The V and J ends lost 8 bases and 7 bases respectively, with 23 bases between them. The V gene's germline CDR1 is LNHNV and CDR2 YYDKDF (reference sequence). CDR3 coding DNA: TGTGCCACCCGGTATCTGCCAAATCAGAAAGGGACCCAGTACTTC. Its translation is CATRYLPNQKGTQYF. Complete variable domain (other parts from reference TRBV15 and TRBJ2-5): DAMVIQNPRYQVTQFGKPVTLSCSQTLNHNVMYWYQQKSSQAPKLLFHYYDKDFNNEADTPDNFQSRRPNTSFCFLDIRSPGLGDTAMYLCATRYLPNQKGTQYFGPGTRLLVL.

CDR3 sequence (DNA): TGTGCCAGCAGCGTAGAGTCGGGGGGAAACTCACCCCTCCACTTT. Translating gives CASSVESGGNSPLHF. V and J are TRBV9 and TRBJ1-6, with a tentative D call TRBD1 (5 bases). Trimming removed 0 bases from V and 10 bases from J, with 14 bases in between. Germline lookup yields CDR1 SGDLS and CDR2 YYNGEE. The CDR3 covers 15 residues.